These 9 T cell receptor beta chains came from one sample sequenced in a study of T cells after somatic rescue of genetic block. Using immunoSEQ multiplex PCR, the repertoire was profiled, and TCRdb retains in-frame clones only, with some absent. The sample shows roughly 70,000 clones, 92% of them seen only once. The sequencing input was peripheral blood mononuclear cells (PBMCs). The receptor set was obtained from a man aged 35 to 55.

The chain is built from TRBV5-1 and TRBJ2-3; D not resolved. Germline V gene lookup returns CDR1 SGHRS and CDR2 YFSETQ. The CDR3 is 14 residues long. Between the trimmed V and J ends, which lost 0 bases and 3 bases, there was a span of 8 bases. DNA of the CDR3: TGCGCCAGCAGCTTGGTAACTGGGACAGATACGCAGTATTTT. Its protein is CASSLVTGTDTQYF.

The CDR3 sequence is CAWTGGPEDTQYF. For the CDR3, the DNA is TGTGCCTGGACGGGGGGGCCTGAAGATACGCAGTATTTT. The chain joins TRBV30 to TRBJ2-3, with 8 bases aligning to TRBD2. Germline V CDR1 and CDR2: GTSNPN, SVGIG (reference sequence). After removal of 4 bases from V and 5 bases from J, the junction contained 5 bases not matched to a gene. The CDR3 runs 13 residues.

This sequence joins TRBV7-9 and TRBJ1-5; 8 bases are a match to TRBD1. V dropped 1 base and J dropped 1; count of bases not matched to a gene: 3. The CDR3 loop spans 16 amino acids. Germline assignment: CDR1 SEHNR and CDR2 FQNEAQ (reference sequence). The CDR3, as DNA: TGTGCCAGCAGCTTAGGGACAGGGAGGAGCAATCAGCCCCAGCATTTT. Translated: CASSLGTGRSNQPQHF.

V is TRBV7-8 and J is TRBJ2-1, with D tentatively TRBD2 (5 bases). V lost 1 base to trimming and J lost 9 bases, with 10 bases between them. The CDR3 is 13 amino acids. The germline V gene encodes CDR1 SGHVS and CDR2 FQNEAQ. The CDR3 region is CASSLDGETEQFF. In DNA, the CDR3 is TGTGCCAGCAGCTTAGACGGGGAAACTGAGCAGTTCTTC.

The chain has TRBV7-6 and TRBJ2-3; 7 positions match TRBD2. The V gene's germline CDR1 is SGHVS and CDR2 FNYEAQ. The CDR3 has 16 residues. The ends lost 1 base at V and 2 bases at J; junction bases unmatched: 6. CDR3 residues: CASSLGASGATDTQYF. In DNA form, the CDR3 reads TGTGCCAGCAGCTTAGGGGCTAGCGGAGCCACAGATACGCAGTATTTT.

This clone came up once. V is TRBV2 and J is TRBJ2-7; 8 bases line up with TRBD2. V shed 7 bases, J shed 3 bases, and the junction held 11 bases outside the gene matches. CDR1 SNHLY and CDR2 FYNNEI come from the germline V gene. The CDR3 totals 15 residues. The CDR3 region is CASKPSGGGYYEQYF. As DNA, the CDR3 is TGTGCCAGCAAGCCCTCGGGGGGGGGTTACTACGAGCAGTACTTC.

The rearrangement uses TRBV6-4 and TRBJ2-1; D not certain. In germline, CDR1 is MRHNA, CDR2 SNTAGT. The CDR3 has 14 residues. The V end lost 3 bases, the J end lost 6 bases, and 12 bases lay between the germline ends. The DNA for the CDR3 is TGTGCCAGCAGTGATGGTTCCTATCCCAATGAGCAGTTCTTC. This sequence encodes CASSDGSYPNEQFF.

The rearrangement joins TRBV11-3 to TRBJ2-1; D remains ambiguous. The CDR3 contains 14 residues. V was shortened by 0 bases and J by 8 bases, with 11 bases between the two germline ends. Per the germline V gene, CDR1 is SGHNT and CDR2 is YENEEA. CDR3 sequence (DNA): TGTGCCAGCAGCTTAGACCCGGTTAGAGATGAGCAGTTCTTC. Translation gives CASSLDPVRDEQFF.

This chain connects TRBV28 to TRBJ2-1, with 10 bases that match TRBD2. Germline V gene lookup returns CDR1 MDHEN and CDR2 SYDVKM. The V and J ends lost 5 bases and 7 bases, in that order; junction bases with no gene match: 2. The CDR3 extends over 13 amino acids. CDR3 loop: CASSRAGGNEQFF. CDR3 nucleotides: TGTGCCAGCAGTCGAGCGGGGGGGAATGAGCAGTTCTTC.